This TCR beta chain appears in the sequencing data of a study of shared T cell receptors in the human thymus. Profiling relied on immunoSEQ multiplex PCR, and the TCRdb table lists in-frame clones only, not all of them. The data contain approximately 580,000 clones, about 84% of them seen just once; the ten biggest clones take up around 0.012%. The V segment lost 8 bases and the J segment 1 base; nucleotides outside the gene matches: 10. The CDR3 spans 14 residues. Per germline, CDR1 SQVTM and CDR2 ANQGSEA. The same specimen was also included in a second study, on human thymus T cells. That paper adds: Repertoires sampled from thymus and blood appeared biased in V and J gene usage.

This chain joins TRBV29-1 and TRBJ1-1; 7 nucleotides line up with TRBD1. This clonotype was obtained from a boy under two years old with a congenital heart defect. The sequencing input was thymocytes. The CDR3 here is CSIRLGQRNTEAFF. For the CDR3, the DNA is TGCAGCATCCGACTGGGACAGAGGAACACTGAAGCTTTCTTT.